This T cell receptor beta chain was captured by sequencing in a study of blood T cell repertoires in COVID-19. About the research overall: The United States, Italy and Spain supplied acute and convalescent COVID-19 samples. The cDNA or gDNA used as material had been derived from T cells, B-cell-depleted T cells, or PBMCs.

This CDR3 contains 16 residues. Germline CDR1 MDHEN, CDR2 SYDVKM. V was pared by 4 bases and J by 2 bases, with 8 bases of the junction left unmatched. Study processing details: Estimated nucleated cell counts came from reference gene primer amplification. TCRdb's table, derived via immunoSEQ multiplex PCR, lists solely in-frame clones and lacks some. V, J and clone size derive from that table, while D and trimming were established from the DNA sequence. The table includes a few hundred thousand clones, more than 75% detected once. The sequencing input was peripheral blood. This receptor was taken from a middle-aged woman who had recovered from COVID-19. The V and J genes are TRBV28 and TRBJ2-7; the match to TRBD1 covers 10 bases. The CDR3 protein is CASSSQQTGGPYEQYF. CDR3 sequence (DNA): TGTGCCAGCAGTTCCCAACAGACAGGGGGCCCCTACGAGCAGTACTTC.